A selection of T cell receptor beta chains follows, all from one sample in a study of CXCR3-negative and CXCR3-positive naive CD8 T cells. TCRdb reprocessed the 5' RACE reads, with one entry per CDR3 protein and no DNA. Its table records nearly 110,000 distinct CDR3 sequences. The source material was naive CXCR3+ CD8+ T cells from blood. Receptor source: a human donor in good health. Some clones in this sample may be carry-over from other donors' samples. Each CDR3 is given with its conserved first and last residue.

TRBV29-1,TRBJ1-2,CSVDGTAESYGYTF
TRBV28,TRBJ1-1,CASSFRGGAEAFF
TRBV7-9,TRBJ1-4,CAGSSSREDGKLFF
TRBV28,TRBJ1-2,CASSFHPGGSDYGYTF
TRBV19,TRBJ2-7,CASSFRTGPDYEQYF
TRBV5-1,TRBJ1-2,CASSLYVGSNYGYTF
TRBV29-1,TRBJ2-3,CSVPEGTIHTDTQYF
TRBV4-3,TRBJ1-2,CASSSHVGQKNYGYTF
TRBV7-9,TRBJ2-7,CASSPIAGAYEQYF
TRBV7-8,TRBJ2-3,CASSSVLTGGPTDTQYF
TRBV28,TRBJ2-7,CASAIPRSSYEQYF
TRBV6-2/TRBV6-3,TRBJ2-7,CASSHPTHEQYF
TRBV29-1,TRBJ1-2,CSVEVLGADYGYTF
TRBV28,TRBJ2-5,CASEGVAGEIETQYF
TRBV6-6,TRBJ2-1,CASSPRGGETYNEQFF
TRBV10-2,TRBJ2-1,CASLGADNEQFF
TRBV29-1,TRBJ2-1,CSVESTSGWSVNEQFF
TRBV5-1,TRBJ2-3,CASSPGIAGVLGTDTQYF
TRBV28,TRBJ2-5,CASSLFASGYQETQYF
TRBV20-1,TRBJ2-7,CSARDTGYEQYF
TRBV4-1,TRBJ2-1,CASSQDVSSYNEQFF
TRBV7-2,TRBJ2-5,CASSLEVWRGGQVGETQYF
TRBV6-6,TRBJ2-7,CASSYSIYEQYF
TRBV14,TRBJ2-1,CASSRRLAGGKSSYNEQFF
TRBV2,TRBJ2-5,CASSDGRVGRPYQETQYF
TRBV29-1,TRBJ2-7,CSVVTGTSYEQYF
TRBV7-8,TRBJ2-1,CASSLAAGLYNEQFF
TRBV29-1,TRBJ2-1,CSVEGEGVNYNEQFF
TRBV30,TRBJ2-2,CALSWTGELFF
TRBV29-1,TRBJ1-1,CSVETDHSPMNTEAFF
TRBV3-1,TRBJ1-1,CASSQEGAATEAFF
TRBV7-9,TRBJ1-6,CASNPENSYNSPLHF
TRBV5-6,TRBJ1-5,CASSLGQAGGNQPQHF
TRBV7-2,TRBJ2-1,CASSADIGAAEQFF
TRBV7-7,TRBJ2-3,CASSLGWGTDTQYF
TRBV4-1,TRBJ1-6,CASSQDGSSYNSPLHF
TRBV25-1,TRBJ2-1,CASSETGTGLGPYNEQFF
TRBV12-3/TRBV12-4,TRBJ2-7,CASSAGVYEQYF
TRBV19,TRBJ1-5,CASVPGQGSQPQHF
TRBV10-1,TRBJ2-3,CASSEFGLNTQYF
TRBV5-5,TRBJ2-1,CASSPGTSGFNDQFF
TRBV3-1,TRBJ1-4,CASSHPDRNEKLFF
TRBV10-3,TRBJ2-1,CAISESTSGTTYNEQFF
TRBV4-1,TRBJ2-1,CASSQARGGYNEQFF
TRBV28,TRBJ2-7,CASSSLLGGSSEYEQYF
TRBV6-5,TRBJ2-1,CASSYSMHTGEYDEQFF
TRBV7-9,TRBJ2-1,CASSFWTSPHEQFF
TRBV18,TRBJ2-5,CASSPGLAGGDQETQYF
TRBV6-6,TRBJ1-6,CASSQGQGDGSPLHF
TRBV7-6,TRBJ2-3,CASSLGTRAPDTQYF
TRBV3-1,TRBJ2-7,CASSQGRSPHPYEQYF